The 14 T cell receptor beta chains presented below share a single source sample, sequenced in a study of shared clonotypes between healthy human individuals. CD8 cells regarded as naive lacked CD45RO, were positively chosen for CCR7, and omitted terminally differentiated effector memory CD45RA+ cells. The data were produced by immunoSEQ multiplex PCR, yet TCRdb's version contains in-frame clones alone and is incomplete. The repertoire holds some 2 million clones, with about 95% as singletons. Sequenced material: naive CD8+ T cells sorted from blood. The receptor set was obtained from a man younger than 35 in good health.

This sequence joins TRBV28 and TRBJ1-2, with 7 bases fitting TRBD1. Germline CDR1 reads MDHEN; CDR2 reads SYDVKM. This CDR3 has 16 amino acids. Germline trimming cut 5 bases from V and 8 bases from J; bases unmatched to any gene: 17. For the CDR3, the DNA is TGTGCCAGCAGTCCAAGCTCCGGGACAGTAATTGTGGGCTACACCTTC. It is translated as CASSPSSGTVIVGYTF.

The chain combines TRBV27 with TRBJ2-7; 10 bases match TRBD2. V shed 6 bases, J shed 3 bases, and the junction held 5 bases outside the gene matches. Germline CDR1 reads MNHEY; CDR2 reads SMNVEV (reference sequence). The CDR3 is made up of 14 amino acids. This chain's CDR3 is CASRPGTSDYEQYF. The DNA of the CDR3 is TGTGCCAGCAGACCCGGGACTAGCGACTACGAGCAGTACTTC.

This chain uses TRBV27 with TRBJ2-1; D gene uncertain. V was trimmed by 5 bases and J by 7 bases, leaving 6 bases between them. Germline CDR1 MNHEY, CDR2 SMNVEV (reference sequence). The CDR3 is 11 residues long. In nucleotides, the CDR3 is TGTGCCAGCAGTACCTTAAATGAGCAGTTCTTC. Translating it yields CASSTLNEQFF.

This chain uses TRBV27 with TRBJ2-7; the D gene is possibly TRBD1 (6 bases). The V and J ends lost 0 bases and 2 bases respectively, with 14 bases between them. This CDR3 spans 16 amino acids. Germline V gene data show CDR1 as MNHEY and CDR2 as SMNVEV (reference sequence). The CDR3 here is CASSLSAGTLAYEQYF. The CDR3 coding sequence is TGTGCCAGCAGTTTATCCGCCGGGACACTAGCCTACGAGCAGTACTTC.

This chain uses TRBV6-5 with TRBJ2-7; D is unresolved. The germline V and J ends were trimmed by 0 bases and 5 bases, with 8 bases remaining between them. Germline assignment: CDR1 MNHEY and CDR2 SVGAGI. This CDR3 is 13 amino acids long. CDR3 sequence (DNA): TGTGCCAGCAGTTACTCGGGGATCAACGAGCAGTACTTC. It encodes CASSYSGINEQYF.

The gene calls are TRBV7-6 and TRBJ2-5; unclear D gene. Trimming removed 2 bases from V and 2 bases from J, with 15 bases in between. This CDR3 is built from 16 residues. Germline V gene data show CDR1 as SGHVS and CDR2 as FNYEAQ. CDR3 amino acids: CASSLLFGSEQETQYF. CDR3 DNA sequence: TGTGCCAGCAGCTTACTATTTGGCAGTGAACAAGAGACCCAGTACTTC.

The rearrangement uses TRBV5-4 and TRBJ2-3; 13 positions agree with TRBD2. This CDR3 region has 15 residues. CDR1 is SGHNT and CDR2 is YYREEE in the germline V gene (reference sequence). The V gene end was trimmed by 5 bases and the J gene end by 3 bases; junction bases not matched to a gene: 3. The CDR3 nucleotides read TGTGCCAGCAGGCGGACTAGCGGGGGAACAGATACGCAGTATTTT. It is translated as CASRRTSGGTDTQYF.

About this clone: The germline gene is not matched at one end of the junction; a read error may be the cause. V is TRBV29-1 and J is TRBJ2-7; 11 bases match TRBD1. The CDR3 is 14 residues long. CDR1 is SQVTM and CDR2 is ANQGSEA in the germline V gene. The CDR3 loop reads CSVEGTGGNYEQYF. For the CDR3, the DNA is TGCAGCGTCGAAGGGACAGGGGGAAACTACGAGCAGTACTTC.

The chain is built from TRBV7-9 and TRBJ2-7, with D possibly being TRBD1 or TRBD2 (7 bases each). The germline gives CDR1 SEHNR, CDR2 FQNEAQ (reference sequence). This CDR3 has 14 amino acids. Trimming shortened V by 8 bases and J by 6 bases, and 20 bases separated the two germline ends. The CDR3 loop is CASGHQGEGREQYF. In DNA form, the CDR3 reads TGTGCCAGCGGACACCAGGGGGAGGGCCGCGAGCAGTACTTC.

The chain is built from TRBV19 and TRBJ2-5, with 11 bases lining up with TRBD2. Trimming took 3 bases from V and 4 from J; bases not matched to a gene: 4. Germline values: CDR1 LNHDA, CDR2 SQIVND (reference sequence). This CDR3 has 15 amino acids. In nucleotides, the CDR3 is TGTGCCAGTAGTATGGCCGGACTAGCGGGAGAGACCCAGTACTTC. Amino acids: CASSMAGLAGETQYF.

The chain employs TRBV4-2 and TRBJ2-7, with D possibly TRBD2 on 5 matching bases. Trimming took off 5 bases at V and 2 bases at J, with 10 bases between the two ends. The CDR3 contains 13 residues. Germline V lookup: CDR1 LGHNA, CDR2 YNFKEQ. The CDR3 sequence is CASSFRETYEQYF. CDR3 DNA sequence: TGTGCCAGCAGCTTCCGGGAAACCTACGAGCAGTACTTC.

The table lists this clone with a count of one. The chain has TRBV5-1 and TRBJ2-5, with 8 bases fitting TRBD1. Germline CDR1 reads SGHRS; CDR2 reads YFSETQ. The CDR3 length is 14 residues. With V trimmed by 6 bases and J by 5 bases, 9 bases remained unmatched. CDR3 coding DNA: TGCGCCAGCACTTCTTTGGACAGGGTCGAGACCCAGTACTTC. Translating it yields CASTSLDRVETQYF.

The chain employs TRBV14 and TRBJ2-7, with 7 nucleotides matching TRBD1. CDR3 size: 15 residues. Looked up from germline, CDR1 is SGHDN and CDR2 is FVKESK. V gave up 1 base and J gave up 2 bases; unmatched junction bases: 5. CDR3 sequence (DNA): TGTGCCAGCAGCCAAGTACAGGGGCTGGCCTACGAGCAGTACTTC. This sequence encodes CASSQVQGLAYEQYF.

For this clone: The sample carries other DNA sequences with the same CDR3. The chain uses TRBV6-5 and TRBJ2-3; D is unclear. The V end lost 2 bases, the J end lost 4 bases, and 7 bases lay between the germline ends. CDR1 and CDR2 (germline): MNHEY, SVGAGI. This CDR3 region has 13 residues. CDR3 region: CASSYGLADTQYF. The CDR3 DNA reads as TGTGCCAGCAGTTACGGGCTGGCAGATACGCAGTATTTT.